The clone carrying this T cell receptor (beta chain) came up once. The antigen is undetermined. The data stem from a study of T cell responses to AZD1222 COVID-19 vaccine. Overall study results and limits: Following two doses of AZD1222, Spike-specific TCR breadth and depth rose. The donor cohort was predominantly white British with a female majority, and clonal diversity may have been underestimated. Nearly half of unique spike-specific TCRs reportedly avoided B.1.351 and B.1.1.7 mutated regions.

Method: immunoSEQ multiplex PCR; TCRdb's copy keeps in-frame clones and lacks some. The sample lists tens of thousands of clones; 84% were seen once. The CDR3 loop spans 14 amino acids. From germline, CDR1 is SQVTM and CDR2 ANQGSEA. V was clipped by 4 bases and J by 1 base; unmatched bases: 5. The chain links TRBV29-1 to TRBJ1-1, with 8 bases lining up with TRBD1. The source was peripheral blood, collected on day 0 of AZD1222 vaccination. The receptor's source is an adult in good health. CDR3 nucleotides: TGCAGCGTTGGGGGCAGGGGGCCGAACACTGAAGCTTTCTTT. Protein: CSVGGRGPNTEAFF.